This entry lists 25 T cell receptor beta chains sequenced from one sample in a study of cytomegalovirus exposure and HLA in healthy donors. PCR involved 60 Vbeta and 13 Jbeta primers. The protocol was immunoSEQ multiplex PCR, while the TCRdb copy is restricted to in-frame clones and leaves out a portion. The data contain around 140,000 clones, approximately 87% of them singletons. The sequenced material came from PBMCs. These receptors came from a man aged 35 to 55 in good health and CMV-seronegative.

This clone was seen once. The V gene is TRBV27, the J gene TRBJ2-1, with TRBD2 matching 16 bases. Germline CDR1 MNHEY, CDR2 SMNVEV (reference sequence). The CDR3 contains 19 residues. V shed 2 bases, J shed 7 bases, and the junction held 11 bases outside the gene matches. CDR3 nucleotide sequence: TGTGCCAGCAGTTTAGGGACTAGCGGGAGGGCCGGGGTAGGGAATGAGCAGTTCTTC. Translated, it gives CASSLGTSGRAGVGNEQFF.

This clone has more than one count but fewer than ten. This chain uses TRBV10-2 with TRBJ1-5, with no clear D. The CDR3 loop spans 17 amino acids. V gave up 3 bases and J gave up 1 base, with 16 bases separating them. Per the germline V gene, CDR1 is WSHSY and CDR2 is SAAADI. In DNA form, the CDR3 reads TGCGCCAGCAGTGATCAATGGAGTGAGGTGAGCAATCAGCCCCAGCATTTT. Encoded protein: CASSDQWSEVSNQPQHF.

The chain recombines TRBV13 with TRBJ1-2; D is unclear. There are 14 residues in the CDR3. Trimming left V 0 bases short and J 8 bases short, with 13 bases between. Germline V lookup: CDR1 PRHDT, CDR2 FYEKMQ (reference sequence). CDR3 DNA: TGTGCCAGCAGCTTAGGGTCCTCGGGAGGGGGCTACACCTTC. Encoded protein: CASSLGSSGGGYTF.

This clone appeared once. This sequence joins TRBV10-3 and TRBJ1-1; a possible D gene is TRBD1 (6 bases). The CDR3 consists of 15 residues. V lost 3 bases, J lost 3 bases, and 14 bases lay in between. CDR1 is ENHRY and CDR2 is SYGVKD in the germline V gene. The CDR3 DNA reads TGTGCCATCAGTGACCTATACAGGGAACACACTGAAGCTTTCTTT. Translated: CAISDLYREHTEAFF.

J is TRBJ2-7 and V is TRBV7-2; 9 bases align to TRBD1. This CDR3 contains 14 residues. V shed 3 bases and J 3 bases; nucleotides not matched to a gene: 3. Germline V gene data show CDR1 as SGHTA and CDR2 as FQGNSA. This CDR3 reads CASSLGTGSYEQYF. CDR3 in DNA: TGTGCCAGCAGCTTGGGGACAGGGAGCTACGAGCAGTACTTC. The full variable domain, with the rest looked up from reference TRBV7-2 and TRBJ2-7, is GAGVSQSPSNKVTEKGKDVELRCDPISGHTALYWYRQSLGQGLEFLIYFQGNSAPDKSGLPSDRFSAERTGGSVSTLTIQRTQQEDSAVYLCASSLGTGSYEQYFGPGTRLTVT.

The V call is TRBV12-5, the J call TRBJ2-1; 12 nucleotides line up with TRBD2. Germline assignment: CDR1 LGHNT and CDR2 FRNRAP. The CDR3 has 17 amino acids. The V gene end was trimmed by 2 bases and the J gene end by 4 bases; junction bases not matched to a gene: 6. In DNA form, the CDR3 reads TGTGCTAGTGGTTTGCCCAGACTAGCGGGAGTATACAATGAGCAGTTCTTC. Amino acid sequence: CASGLPRLAGVYNEQFF.

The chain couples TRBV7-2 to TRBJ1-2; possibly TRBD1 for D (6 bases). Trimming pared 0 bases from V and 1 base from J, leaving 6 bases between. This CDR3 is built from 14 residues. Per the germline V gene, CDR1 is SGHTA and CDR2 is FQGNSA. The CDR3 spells CASSLADSNYGYTF. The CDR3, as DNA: TGTGCCAGCAGCTTAGCGGACAGTAACTATGGCTACACCTTC.

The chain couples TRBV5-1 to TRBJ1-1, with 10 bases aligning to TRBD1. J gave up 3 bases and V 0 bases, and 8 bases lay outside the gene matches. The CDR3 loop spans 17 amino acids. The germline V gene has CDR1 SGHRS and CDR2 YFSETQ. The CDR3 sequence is CASSLDDVDRGDTEAFF. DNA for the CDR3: TGCGCCAGCAGCTTGGACGACGTGGACAGGGGGGACACTGAAGCTTTCTTT.

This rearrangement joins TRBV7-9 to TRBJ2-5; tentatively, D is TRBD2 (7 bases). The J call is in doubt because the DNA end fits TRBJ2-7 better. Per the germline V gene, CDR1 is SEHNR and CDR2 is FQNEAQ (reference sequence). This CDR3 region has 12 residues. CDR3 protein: CASSGGAREQYF. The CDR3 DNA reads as TGTGCCAGCAGTGGGGGGGCCCGCGAGCAGTACTTC.

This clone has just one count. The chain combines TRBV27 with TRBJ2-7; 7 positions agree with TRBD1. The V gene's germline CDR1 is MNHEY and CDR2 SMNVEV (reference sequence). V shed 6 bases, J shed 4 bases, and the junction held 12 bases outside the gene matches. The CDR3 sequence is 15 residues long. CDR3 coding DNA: TGTGCCAGCAGCCACCGGACAGGCCCTGCTTACGAGCAGTACTTC. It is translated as CASSHRTGPAYEQYF.

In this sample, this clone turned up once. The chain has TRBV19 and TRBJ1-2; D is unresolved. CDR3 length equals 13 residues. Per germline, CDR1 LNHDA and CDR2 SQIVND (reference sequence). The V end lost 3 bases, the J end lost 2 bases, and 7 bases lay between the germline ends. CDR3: CASSIPENYGYTF. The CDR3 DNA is TGTGCCAGTAGTATTCCAGAAAACTATGGCTACACCTTC.

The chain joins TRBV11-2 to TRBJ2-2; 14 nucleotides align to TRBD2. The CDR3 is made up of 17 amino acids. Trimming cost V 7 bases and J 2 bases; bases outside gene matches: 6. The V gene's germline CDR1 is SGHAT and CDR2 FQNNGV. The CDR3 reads CASNPTSGRENTGELFF. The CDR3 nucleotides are TGTGCCAGCAATCCGACTAGCGGGAGGGAAAACACCGGGGAGCTGTTTTTT.

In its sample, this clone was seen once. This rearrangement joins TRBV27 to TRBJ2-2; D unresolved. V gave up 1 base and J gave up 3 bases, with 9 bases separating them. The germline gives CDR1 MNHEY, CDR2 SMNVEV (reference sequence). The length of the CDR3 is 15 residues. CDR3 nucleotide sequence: TGTGCCAGCAGTTTATTTGGGCAGCACACCGGGGAGCTGTTTTTT. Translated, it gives CASSLFGQHTGELFF.

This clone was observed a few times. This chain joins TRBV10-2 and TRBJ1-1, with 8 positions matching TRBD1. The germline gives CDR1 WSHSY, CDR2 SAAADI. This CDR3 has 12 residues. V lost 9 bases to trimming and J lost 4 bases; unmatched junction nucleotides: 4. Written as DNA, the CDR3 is TGCGCCAGTCACAGGGGGAGCACTGAAGCTTTCTTT. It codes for CASHRGSTEAFF.

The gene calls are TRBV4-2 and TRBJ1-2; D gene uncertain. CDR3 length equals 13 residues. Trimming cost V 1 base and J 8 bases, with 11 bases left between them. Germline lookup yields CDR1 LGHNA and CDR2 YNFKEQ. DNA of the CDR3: TGTGCCAGCAGCCAAGCGGGAGAACGGGGCTACACCTTC. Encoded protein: CASSQAGERGYTF.

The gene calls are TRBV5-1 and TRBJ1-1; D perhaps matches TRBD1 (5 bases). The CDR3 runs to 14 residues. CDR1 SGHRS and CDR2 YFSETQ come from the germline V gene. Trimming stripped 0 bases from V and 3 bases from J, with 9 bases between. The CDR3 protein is CASSLGQRDTEAFF. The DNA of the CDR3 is TGCGCCAGCAGCTTGGGACAGAGAGACACTGAAGCTTTCTTT.

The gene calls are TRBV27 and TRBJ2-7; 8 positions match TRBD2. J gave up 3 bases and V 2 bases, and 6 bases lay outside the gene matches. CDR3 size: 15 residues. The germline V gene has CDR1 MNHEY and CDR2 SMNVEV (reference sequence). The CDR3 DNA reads TGTGCCAGCAGTTTAGCTAGCGGGTACGTCTACGAGCAGTACTTC. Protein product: CASSLASGYVYEQYF.

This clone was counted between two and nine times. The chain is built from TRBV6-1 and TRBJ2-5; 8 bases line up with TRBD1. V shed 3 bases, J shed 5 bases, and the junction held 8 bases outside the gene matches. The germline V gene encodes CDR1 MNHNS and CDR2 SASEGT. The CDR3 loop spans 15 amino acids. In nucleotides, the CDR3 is TGTGCCAGCAGTGAGACAGGGGTAGGAGTGGAGACCCAGTACTTC. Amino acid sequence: CASSETGVGVETQYF.

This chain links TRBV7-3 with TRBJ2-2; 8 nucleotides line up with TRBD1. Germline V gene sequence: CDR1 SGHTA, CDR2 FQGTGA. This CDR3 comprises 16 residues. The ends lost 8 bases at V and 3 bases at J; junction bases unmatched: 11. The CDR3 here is CASATQGARDTGELFF. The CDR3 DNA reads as TGTGCCAGCGCTACCCAGGGGGCTCGGGACACCGGGGAGCTGTTTTTT.

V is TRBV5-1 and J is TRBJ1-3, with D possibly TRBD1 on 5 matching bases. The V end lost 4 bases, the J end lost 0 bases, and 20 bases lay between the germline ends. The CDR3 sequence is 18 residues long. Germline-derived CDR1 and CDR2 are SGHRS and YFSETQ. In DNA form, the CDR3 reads TGCGCCAGCAGCCCGGGCCGGGGGGATAACTTCTCTGGAAACACCATATATTTT. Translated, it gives CASSPGRGDNFSGNTIYF.

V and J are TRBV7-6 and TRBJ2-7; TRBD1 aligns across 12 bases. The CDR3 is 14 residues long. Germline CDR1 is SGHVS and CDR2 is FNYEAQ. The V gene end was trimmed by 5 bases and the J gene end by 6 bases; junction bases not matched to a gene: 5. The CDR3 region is CASSAGTGGVEQYF. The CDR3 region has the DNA TGTGCCAGCAGCGCCGGGACAGGGGGCGTCGAGCAGTACTTC.

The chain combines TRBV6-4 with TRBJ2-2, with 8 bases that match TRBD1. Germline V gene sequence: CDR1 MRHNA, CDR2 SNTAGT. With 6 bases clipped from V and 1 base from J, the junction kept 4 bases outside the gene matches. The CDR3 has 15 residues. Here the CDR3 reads CASSPTGVNTGELFF. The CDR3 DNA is TGTGCCAGCAGCCCGACAGGGGTGAACACCGGGGAGCTGTTTTTT.

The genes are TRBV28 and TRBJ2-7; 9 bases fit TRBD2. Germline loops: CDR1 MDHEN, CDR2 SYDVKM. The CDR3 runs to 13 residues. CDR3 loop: CAVGSSGSYEQYF. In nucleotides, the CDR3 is TGTGCGGTGGGGAGTAGCGGGAGCTACGAGCAGTACTTC.

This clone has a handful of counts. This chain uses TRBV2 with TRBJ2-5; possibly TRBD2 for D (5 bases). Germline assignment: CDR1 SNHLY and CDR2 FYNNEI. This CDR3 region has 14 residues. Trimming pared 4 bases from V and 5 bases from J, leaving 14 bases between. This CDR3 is CASSGGSAWETQYF. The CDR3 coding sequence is TGTGCCAGCAGTGGAGGGAGTGCCTGGGAGACCCAGTACTTC.

CDR3 bases: TGTGCCAGCAGTTTATGGACAGGGAAAACTGAAGCTTTCTTT. Translated, it gives CASSLWTGKTEAFF. The chain joins TRBV6-1 to TRBJ1-1, with 8 bases fitting TRBD1. With V trimmed by 5 bases and J by 5 bases, 7 bases remained unmatched. CDR1 is MNHNS and CDR2 is SASEGT in the germline V gene. The CDR3 covers 14 residues.